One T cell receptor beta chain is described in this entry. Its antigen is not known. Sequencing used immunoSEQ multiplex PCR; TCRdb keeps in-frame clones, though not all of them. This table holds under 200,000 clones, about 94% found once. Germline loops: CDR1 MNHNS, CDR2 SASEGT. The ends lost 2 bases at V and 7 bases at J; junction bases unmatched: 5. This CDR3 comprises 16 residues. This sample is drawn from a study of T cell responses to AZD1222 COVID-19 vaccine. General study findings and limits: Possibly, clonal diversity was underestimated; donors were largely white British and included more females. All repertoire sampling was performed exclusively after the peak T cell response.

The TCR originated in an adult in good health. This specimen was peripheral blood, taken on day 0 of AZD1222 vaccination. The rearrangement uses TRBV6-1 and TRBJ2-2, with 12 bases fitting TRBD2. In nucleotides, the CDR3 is TGTGCCAGCAGTGAACTAGCGGGAGGGCCTGACGGGGAGCTGTTTTTT. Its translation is CASSELAGGPDGELFF.